The 17 T cell receptor beta chains reported below all come from one sample, sequenced in a study of a mutant IDH1 vaccine in newly diagnosed glioma. The time point: week 35, safety follow-up. Doses consisted of 300 ug of mutant IDH1 20-mer peptide each, paired with topical imiquimod. No antigen is known for these receptors. Sequencing was performed with immunoSEQ multiplex PCR; in TCRdb, only in-frame clones are kept and a portion is missing. This table has around 50,000 clones, more than 75% appearing once. The sequences come from PBMCs, collected from a glioma patient whose treatment included an IDH1 peptide vaccine. The receptors were gathered from a woman aged 40 to 55 with glioma.

This chain joins TRBV6-6 and TRBJ2-1, with 8 bases that match TRBD2. CDR1 is MNHNY and CDR2 is SVGAGI in the germline V gene (reference sequence). The CDR3 sequence is 11 residues long. Unmatched junction bases numbered 7, after V lost 6 bases and J lost 15 bases. In DNA form, the CDR3 reads TGTGCCAGCAGCCCCGGGACTAGGTCGTTCTTC. It translates to CASSPGTRSFF.

This chain joins TRBV19 and TRBJ1-4; D is ambiguous. The germline V gene encodes CDR1 LNHDA and CDR2 SQIVND (reference sequence). CDR3 length: 15 amino acids. V lost 1 base to trimming and J lost 0 bases, with 6 bases between them. As DNA, the CDR3 is TGTGCCAGTAGTATAGGACGGTCAACTAATGAAAAACTGTTTTTT. Protein product: CASSIGRSTNEKLFF.

The chain combines TRBV4-1 with TRBJ2-5; D may correspond to TRBD1 or TRBD2 (5 bases each). CDR1 is MGHRA, CDR2 YSYEKL, per germline. The V end lost 4 bases, the J end lost 5 bases, and 23 bases lay between the germline ends. The CDR3 consists of 17 residues. The CDR3 protein is CASSLGTGRIPRETQYF. The CDR3 nucleotides are TGCGCCAGCAGCCTCGGGACGGGGCGGATACCTCGCGAGACCCAGTACTTC.

The V and J genes are TRBV19 and TRBJ2-5; 11 positions match TRBD2. Per germline, CDR1 LNHDA and CDR2 SQIVND (reference sequence). The length of the CDR3 is 15 residues. Losses at the gene ends were 7 bases for V and 5 bases for J; bases not matched to a gene: 9. The CDR3 sequence: CASTTSGSLVETQYF. CDR3 in DNA: TGTGCCAGTACCACTAGCGGGAGTCTGGTGGAGACCCAGTACTTC.

The gene calls are TRBV10-2 and TRBJ2-2, with 13 bases lining up with TRBD2. The J segment lost 5 bases and the V segment lost 7 bases, leaving 10 bases of the junction unmatched. Germline loops: CDR1 WSHSY, CDR2 SAAADI. The length of the CDR3 is 17 residues. In nucleotides, the CDR3 is TGCGCCAGCACCCCCCCGACTAGCGGGAGGTGGACCGGGGAGCTGTTTTTT. Translation: CASTPPTSGRWTGELFF.

The rearrangement uses TRBV10-2 and TRBJ2-3, with D unclear. Looked up from germline, CDR1 is WSHSY and CDR2 is SAAADI. This CDR3 comprises 12 residues. The V gene lost 6 bases and the J gene lost 6 bases, with 10 bases spanning the gap. The CDR3 nucleotides read TGCGCCAGCAGGTTTCCTTCGGATACGCAGTATTTT. Protein sequence: CASRFPSDTQYF.

This sequence joins TRBV7-9 and TRBJ2-7; the match to TRBD1 covers 7 bases. Germline-derived CDR1 and CDR2 are SEHNR and FQNEAQ (reference sequence). Trimming took 5 bases from V and 5 from J; bases not matched to a gene: 3. The CDR3 consists of 12 residues. The CDR3 here is CASSATGNEQYF. Written as DNA, the CDR3 is TGTGCCAGCAGCGCGACAGGGAACGAGCAGTACTTC.

The genes are TRBV6-5 and TRBJ1-2; D uncertain. This CDR3 is 13 amino acids long. CDR1 is MNHEY, CDR2 SVGAGI, per germline. The V gene lost 3 bases and the J gene lost 8 bases, with 13 bases spanning the gap. Here the CDR3 reads CASSYTDQGGYTF. For the CDR3, the DNA is TGTGCCAGCAGTTATACCGACCAAGGAGGCTACACCTTC.

This chain links TRBV6-1 with TRBJ2-3; 7 nucleotides agree with TRBD2. The germline gives CDR1 MNHNS, CDR2 SASEGT. V lost 5 bases to trimming and J lost 5 bases; unmatched junction nucleotides: 7. The CDR3 runs 14 residues. CDR3 nucleotides: TGTGCCAGCAGTTCCGGGACTATACAAGATACGCAGTATTTT. Residues: CASSSGTIQDTQYF.

There are a few counts of this clone. The V call is TRBV7-3, the J call TRBJ1-1; a possible D gene is TRBD1 (5 bases). CDR1 and CDR2 (germline): SGHTA, FQGTGA. Trimming removed 0 bases from V and 5 bases from J, with 10 bases in between. The CDR3 extends over 14 amino acids. Written as DNA, the CDR3 is TGTGCCAGCAGCTTAACTGGGGGATTTACTGAAGCTTTCTTT. Protein: CASSLTGGFTEAFF.

V usage is TRBV6-5 and J usage is TRBJ2-1; the D is unclear. Germline loops: CDR1 MNHEY, CDR2 SVGAGI. The CDR3 totals 14 residues. V dropped 0 bases and J dropped 8 bases, with 11 bases sitting between them. The CDR3 loop is CASSYSSNRHEQFF. In DNA, the CDR3 is TGTGCCAGCAGTTACTCGTCCAATCGCCATGAGCAGTTCTTC.

A word on this clone: The junction departs from germline at one end; a sequencing error may be responsible. The rearrangement links TRBV7-7 to TRBJ2-1, with 12 positions matching TRBD2. From germline, CDR1 is SSHAT and CDR2 FNYEAQ (reference sequence). The CDR3 is 14 amino acids. The CDR3 coding sequence is TGTGCTAGCAGCTTAGAGGGACTAGCGGGTGAGCAGTTCTTC. Translated, it gives CASSLEGLAGEQFF.

This clone showed up just a few times. V usage is TRBV7-7 and J usage is TRBJ2-7, with TRBD2 identical over 9 bases. CDR3 size: 13 residues. CDR1 and CDR2 (germline): SSHAT, FNYEAQ (reference sequence). The CDR3 loop reads CASGGLAPYEQYF. As DNA, the CDR3 is TGTGCTAGCGGGGGACTAGCCCCCTACGAGCAGTACTTC.

The chain has TRBV14 and TRBJ2-5; D remains ambiguous. This CDR3 comprises 14 residues. V lost 4 bases and J 0 bases, leaving 9 bases between the germline ends. Germline CDR1 is SGHDN and CDR2 is FVKESK. CDR3 DNA: TGTGCCAGCAGCCTTCTATTTTACCAAGAGACCCAGTACTTC. Translating gives CASSLLFYQETQYF.

The CDR3 here is CASSQDNVVNEKLFF. CDR3 nucleotides: TGCGCCAGCAGCCAGGACAACGTTGTTAATGAAAAACTGTTTTTT. The rearrangement links TRBV4-3 to TRBJ1-4; possible D gene TRBD1, 5 bases. Germline CDR1 reads LGHNA; CDR2 reads YSLEER. V was cut by 3 bases and J by 4 bases, with 12 bases left in between. The CDR3 has 15 residues.

The J gene is TRBJ2-1, the V gene TRBV7-9, with 13 bases matching TRBD2. The J segment lost 9 bases and the V segment lost 5 bases, leaving 7 bases of the junction unmatched. The CDR3 is 15 residues long. Germline CDR1 reads SEHNR; CDR2 reads FQNEAQ (reference sequence). The CDR3 loop is CASSPGTSGTAEQFF. In DNA form, the CDR3 reads TGTGCCAGCAGCCCTGGGACTAGCGGGACGGCTGAGCAGTTCTTC.

V usage is TRBV9 and J usage is TRBJ1-2, with D unresolved. Trimming left V 0 bases short and J 3 bases short, with 12 bases between. This CDR3 is 15 amino acids long. The germline V gene has CDR1 SGDLS and CDR2 YYNGEE. Written as DNA, the CDR3 is TGTGCCAGCAGCGTAGGTGGAGGGTTAGACTATGGCTACACCTTC. Its translation is CASSVGGGLDYGYTF.